This T cell receptor beta chain derives from a study of T cell changes during pregnancy in multiple sclerosis. Trimming left V 5 bases short and J 2 bases short, with 13 bases between. CDR1 is SGHTA, CDR2 FQGNSA, per germline. CDR3 length: 15 residues. TCRdb's table, derived via immunoSEQ multiplex PCR, lists solely in-frame clones and lacks some. The sample records 60,000 to 95,000 clones, under 95% being singletons. The input for sequencing was CD4+ T cells from peripheral blood mononuclear cells, taken before pregnancy. This TCR was recovered from a female donor with multiple sclerosis, enrolled in a pregnancy study. V gene TRBV7-2 combines with J gene TRBJ1-3, with D tentatively TRBD1 (5 bases). CDR3: CASSHGTLAGNTIYF. The CDR3 DNA is TGTGCCAGCAGCCACGGGACTTTAGCTGGAAACACCATATATTTT.